Below are 10 T cell receptor beta chains sequenced from a single sample in a study of lymphopenia after photon versus proton radiotherapy. Sequencing was performed with immunoSEQ multiplex PCR; in TCRdb, only in-frame clones are kept and a portion is missing. In the table there are 83,000 or so clones, around 83% of which are singletons. This specimen was peripheral blood, taken from a patient treated with proton-based radiotherapy. These TCRs come from a man aged 55-75 years with pancreatic cancer.

The genes are TRBV18 and TRBJ1-1; D is unclear. Germline CDR1 KGHSH, CDR2 LQKENI. Trimming cost V 2 bases and J 0 bases, with 10 bases left between them. The CDR3 totals 15 residues. For the CDR3, the DNA is TGTGCCAGCTCACCAAATAACCGATTGAACACTGAAGCTTTCTTT. Translating it yields CASSPNNRLNTEAFF.

Points on this clone: A single base separates this from a much larger clone, so it may be a read error. This sample also contains other DNA sequences that code for the same CDR3. The chain couples TRBV19 to TRBJ2-2; maybe TRBD2 (6 bases). Trimming removed 1 base from V and 0 bases from J, with 6 bases in between. Germline values: CDR1 LNHDA, CDR2 SQIVND (reference sequence). The CDR3 has 15 residues. CDR3 protein: CASSIGLANTGELFF. The CDR3, as DNA: TGTGCCAGTAGTATAGGACTAGCGAACACCGGGGAGCTGTTTTTT.

This clone was recorded a few times. The genes are TRBV7-6 and TRBJ1-2, with unresolved D. Trimming removed 4 bases from V and 2 bases from J, with 11 bases in between. Germline CDR1 reads SGHVS; CDR2 reads FNYEAQ. This CDR3 has 14 amino acids. DNA for the CDR3: TGTGCCAGCAGCTCCGGACGGGGAAACTATGGCTACACCTTC. This gives the protein CASSSGRGNYGYTF.

This clone was detected only a few times. The chain is built from TRBV16 and TRBJ2-7, with a tentative D call TRBD2 (5 bases). V was trimmed by 10 bases and J by 9 bases, leaving 22 bases between them. The CDR3 totals 13 residues. Germline CDR1 is KGHSY and CDR2 is FQNENV. CDR3 protein: CATSPGSTAGQYF. The DNA for the CDR3 is TGTGCCACCTCCCCCGGTAGCACCGCGGGGCAGTACTTC.

The genes are TRBV18 and TRBJ2-7; perhaps TRBD2 as D (5 bases). Germline V gene data show CDR1 as KGHSH and CDR2 as LQKENI. The CDR3 is 13 residues long. The ends were cut back, 2 bases at V and 6 bases at J, with 11 bases in the middle. The CDR3 protein is CASSPSRDREQYF. In nucleotides, the CDR3 is TGTGCCAGCTCACCATCCCGGGATCGCGAGCAGTACTTC.

This clone appeared a few times. Distinct nucleotide sequences in the sample also encode this CDR3. The chain carries TRBV14 and TRBJ1-1, with TRBD1 matching 9 bases. Per the germline V gene, CDR1 is SGHDN and CDR2 is FVKESK. Trimming took 3 bases from V and 0 from J; bases not matched to a gene: 2. The CDR3 spans 15 residues. Written as DNA, the CDR3 is TGTGCCAGCAGCCACCGACAGGGGGTGAACACTGAAGCTTTCTTT. It translates to CASSHRQGVNTEAFF.

The chain joins TRBV5-1 to TRBJ1-4; TRBD1 might be the D (6 bases). Germline V CDR1 and CDR2: SGHRS, YFSETQ. The CDR3 runs 19 residues. With 2 bases removed from V and 8 bases from J, the gap between germline ends came to 28 bases. The CDR3 nucleotides are TGCGCCAGCAGCTTTGGGGGCCGGGTCCTCCCCTACGGAAAGGAAAAACTGTTTTTT. Protein: CASSFGGRVLPYGKEKLFF.

The chain recombines TRBV5-6 with TRBJ1-2; TRBD1 aligns across 8 bases. CDR1 is SGHDT and CDR2 is YYEEEE in the germline V gene. Trimming removed 2 bases from V and 4 bases from J; junction bases left unmatched: 4. The CDR3 loop spans 14 amino acids. CDR3: CASSFSQGGYGYTF. The CDR3 nucleotides are TGTGCCAGCAGCTTCTCACAGGGGGGCTATGGCTACACCTTC. The full variable domain, completed using reference TRBV5-6 and TRBJ1-2, is DAGVTQSPTHLIKTRGQQVTLRCSPKSGHDTVSWYQQALGQGPQFIFQYYEEEERQRGNFPDRFSGHQFPNYSSELNVNALLLGDSALYLCASSFSQGGYGYTFGSGTRLTVV.

In this sample, this clone turned up a few times. The rearrangement uses TRBV11-3 and TRBJ2-7; D unclear. V was pared by 2 bases and J by 3 bases, with 8 bases between. From germline, CDR1 is SGHNT and CDR2 YENEEA. The CDR3 loop spans 13 amino acids. The CDR3 spells CASSLTAIYEQYF. The CDR3 coding sequence is TGTGCCAGCAGCTTAACGGCCATCTACGAGCAGTACTTC. Filled out from reference TRBV11-3 and TRBJ2-7, the complete variable domain reads EAGVVQSPRYKIIEKKQPVAFWCNPISGHNTLYWYLQNLGQGPELLIRYENEEAVDDSQLPKDRFSAERLKGVDSTLKIQPAELGDSAVYLCASSLTAIYEQYFGPGTRLTVT.

This chain links TRBV19 with TRBJ2-7, with TRBD1 matching 8 bases. The CDR3 consists of 16 residues. Trimming removed 1 base from V and 3 bases from J; junction bases left unmatched: 8. CDR1 is LNHDA and CDR2 is SQIVND in the germline V gene (reference sequence). Here the CDR3 reads CASSIVKTGAYYEQYF. The CDR3 DNA sequence: TGTGCCAGTAGTATAGTCAAGACAGGGGCCTACTACGAGCAGTACTTC.